This entry concerns a single T cell receptor (beta chain). CDR3 length equals 14 residues. With 4 bases removed from V and 1 base from J, the gap between germline ends came to 10 bases. Germline values: CDR1 SGHNT, CDR2 YENEEA. This entry is derived from a study of control samples from healthy donors and cancer patients. Data came from immunoSEQ multiplex PCR; TCRdb stores just in-frame clones and leaves some out. The table lists 150,000 to 200,000 clones, 90% of them singletons. The sequence was obtained from a woman aged 45-65 years in good health. The sample comprised blood. The genes are TRBV11-3 and TRBJ1-1; tentatively, D is TRBD1 (6 bases). The CDR3 nucleotides are TGTGCCAGCAGCTCACAGGGAGGGAACACTGAAGCTTTCTTT. Protein sequence: CASSSQGGNTEAFF.